The next 14 T cell receptor beta chains were all read from a single sample in a study of blood T cell repertoires in COVID-19 (dated by TCRdb to the early 2020s). The method behind the library was the immunoSEQ multiplex PCR assay. In its TCRdb copy, this immuneACCESS table keeps in-frame sequences only and misses some clones. Where compared with another copy, unresolved V genes explain less than half of these, and the others have no known cause. In all, the sample holds 200,000 or so clones, and 65% to 85% of those were seen once. The ten largest clones take up less than 8.5% of the sample. Sequencing was performed on PBMCs or T cells enriched from blood (not recorded which). All receptors derive from a man aged 40-55 years who had recovered from COVID-19.

V and J are TRBV6-5 and TRBJ1-2, with D tentatively TRBD1 (5 bases). V gave up 1 base and J gave up 1 base, with 10 bases separating them. CDR3 length equals 15 residues. Germline V CDR1 and CDR2: MNHEY, SVGAGI. The CDR3 here is CASSYYRNGNYGYTF. The CDR3 DNA follows: TGTGCCAGCAGTTACTACAGGAACGGTAACTATGGCTACACCTTC.

The rearrangement joins TRBV25-1 to TRBJ1-4, with 7 bases identical to TRBD1. The junction had 8 bases not matched to a gene; V was cut back by 2 bases and J by 8 bases. Germline V lookup: CDR1 MGHDK, CDR2 SYGVNS. The CDR3 runs 15 residues. CDR3 in amino acids: CASSEPRQGGEKLFF. In nucleotides, the CDR3 is TGTGCCAGCAGTGAACCAAGACAGGGTGGAGAAAAACTGTTTTTT.

V and J are TRBV4-2 and TRBJ1-2, with 7 bases aligning to TRBD1. The CDR3 contains 15 residues. J was trimmed by 4 bases and V by 4 bases; bases with no gene match: 9. Germline CDR1 reads LGHNA; CDR2 reads YNFKEQ. CDR3 sequence reads: CASSPRRDSGYGYTF. In nucleotides, the CDR3 is TGTGCCAGCAGCCCGCGCCGGGACAGCGGCTATGGCTACACCTTC.

The V and J genes are TRBV19 and TRBJ1-1; 9 bases line up with TRBD1. In germline, CDR1 is LNHDA, CDR2 SQIVND (reference sequence). The CDR3 loop spans 13 amino acids. J lost 4 bases, V lost 6 bases, and 3 bases had no gene match. The CDR3 DNA reads TGTGCCAGTAGGACGACAGGGGGCACTGAAGCTTTCTTT. Its protein product is CASRTTGGTEAFF.

This chain uses TRBV5-4 with TRBJ1-4; maybe TRBD1 (5 bases). The CDR3 spans 13 residues. V shed 4 bases and J shed 11 bases, with 15 bases lying between them. Per the germline V gene, CDR1 is SGHNT and CDR2 is YYREEE (reference sequence). As DNA, the CDR3 is TGTGCCAGCAGCCACCCTTGGGAGGGGAAACTGTTTTTT. Amino acid sequence: CASSHPWEGKLFF.

The chain employs TRBV14 and TRBJ2-3, with D perhaps TRBD1 (6 bases). The V gene lost 3 bases and the J gene lost 2 bases, with 18 bases spanning the gap. CDR3 length: 17 residues. CDR1 SGHDN and CDR2 FVKESK come from the germline V gene. CDR3 sequence: CASSQTPRWGLTDTQYF. The CDR3 region has the DNA TGTGCCAGCAGCCAGACCCCCCGGTGGGGGCTCACAGATACGCAGTATTTT.

The table lists this clone with a few counts. This chain connects TRBV19 to TRBJ1-1; D not resolved. V was shortened by 3 bases and J by 0 bases, with 8 bases between the two germline ends. Germline assignment: CDR1 LNHDA and CDR2 SQIVND (reference sequence). This CDR3 has 14 amino acids. The CDR3 reads CASSIQAMNTEAFF. In nucleotides, the CDR3 is TGTGCCAGTAGTATTCAAGCGATGAACACTGAAGCTTTCTTT.

V and J are TRBV28 and TRBJ1-6; the D is unclear. The CDR3 sequence is 15 residues long. CDR1 is MDHEN, CDR2 SYDVKM, per germline. V shed 6 bases and J shed 7 bases, with 16 bases lying between them. CDR3 in amino acids: CASSPGGSSNSPLHF. CDR3 nucleotides: TGTGCCAGCAGCCCGGGAGGCAGCTCCAATTCACCCCTCCACTTT.

The V call is TRBV5-1, the J call TRBJ1-1, with a tentative D call TRBD1 (5 bases). The CDR3 consists of 15 residues. V lost 3 bases to trimming and J lost 1 base, with 13 bases between them. Germline assignment: CDR1 SGHRS and CDR2 YFSETQ. The CDR3 DNA follows: TGCGCCAGCAGCTCACGAATTGGACAGAACACTGAAGCTTTCTTT. This gives the protein CASSSRIGQNTEAFF.

This clone was recorded a few times. The chain uses TRBV7-9 and TRBJ1-6; TRBD1 aligns across 8 bases. CDR3 length equals 14 residues. Germline CDR1 is SEHNR and CDR2 is FQNEAQ (reference sequence). V was pared by 5 bases and J by 7 bases, with 4 bases of the junction left unmatched. The chain's CDR3 is CASSEDRGNSPLHF. The CDR3 bases are TGTGCCAGCAGCGAAGACAGGGGAAATTCACCCCTCCACTTT.

J is TRBJ1-1 and V is TRBV23-1; 9 bases fit TRBD1. TRBV23-1 carries the ORF label, with uncertain function. CDR3 length: 13 amino acids. V lost 6 bases and J lost 1; bases outside the gene matches: 0. CDR3 region: CASRQGANTEAFF. The DNA for the CDR3 is TGCGCCAGCAGACAGGGGGCGAACACTGAAGCTTTCTTT.

The chain recombines TRBV7-9 with TRBJ2-4; 7 bases match TRBD1. After removal of 5 bases from V and 16 bases from J, the junction contained 14 bases not matched to a gene. Germline lookup yields CDR1 SEHNR and CDR2 FQNEAQ (reference sequence). The CDR3 contains 13 residues. The CDR3 loop is CASSIANRGVHYF. The CDR3 DNA sequence: TGTGCCAGCAGCATTGCAAACAGGGGCGTACACTACTTC. Full variable domain (rest looked up from reference TRBV7-9 and TRBJ2-4): DTGVSQNPRHKITKRGQNVTFRCDPISEHNRLYWYRQTLGQGPEFLTYFQNEAQLEKSRLLSDRFSAERPKGSFSTLEIQRTEQGDSAMYLCASSIANRGVHYFGAGTRLSVL.

CDR3 protein: CASSLYRAALHF. In DNA, the CDR3 is TGTGCCAGCAGTTTATACAGGGCAGCCCTCCACTTT. V is TRBV28 and J is TRBJ1-6, with D perhaps TRBD1 (6 bases). Trimming removed 1 base at V and 14 bases at J, with 9 bases between. From germline, CDR1 is MDHEN and CDR2 SYDVKM. The CDR3 covers 12 residues.

The rearrangement uses TRBV4-2 and TRBJ2-3; 15 nucleotides line up with TRBD2. There are 19 residues in the CDR3. J was trimmed by 5 bases and V by 0 bases; bases with no gene match: 9. Germline lookup yields CDR1 LGHNA and CDR2 YNFKEQ. CDR3 nucleotides: TGTGCCAGCAGCCAAGAAGGACTAGCGGGGGGGCTGGGGGGAGATACGCAGTATTTT. This translates into CASSQEGLAGGLGGDTQYF.